Listed below are T cell receptor beta chains from one sample, sequenced in a study of STAT5B mutations in CD4+ large granular lymphocyte leukemia. Profiled with immunoSEQ multiplex PCR; TCRdb holds only in-frame clones, not every one. The sample carries more than 20,000 clones, 81% recorded once. The source material was CD4+ T cells from blood buffy coats. These receptors all stem from a human donor in good health. The CDR3 runs from the conserved cysteine through the conserved F or W. Fields, in order: V gene, J gene, D gene, clone size, CDR3 protein, CDR3 DNA. D genes are given only for firm matches. The size entry is marked missing in some rows and otherwise reads once, few, many or a size class.

TRBV29-1	TRBJ2-2	TRBD1	-	CSVDSRQGKTYTGELFF	TGCAGCGTTGATTCCAGACAGGGGAAGACGTACACCGGGGAGCTGTTTTTT
TRBV2	TRBJ2-2	TRBD1	-	CASSEVTGGTGELFF	TGTGCCAGCAGTGAAGTTACAGGGGGCACCGGGGAGCTGTTTTTT
TRBV19	TRBJ1-4	-	-	CASSISATNEKLFF	TGTGCCAGTAGTATCTCAGCAACTAATGAAAAACTGTTTTTT
TRBV28	TRBJ2-1	-	-	CASEAHNEQFF	TGTGCCAGCGAGGCCCACAATGAGCAGTTCTTC
TRBV28	TRBJ2-2	-	-	CASSLKPGAGGTGELFF	TGTGCCAGCAGTTTAAAGCCAGGGGCGGGTGGGACCGGGGAGCTGTTTTTT
TRBV6-6	TRBJ2-1	-	-	CASSYSSPRDEQFF	TGTGCCAGCAGTTACTCGTCCCCCAGGGATGAGCAGTTCTTC
TRBV14	TRBJ2-7	-	-	CASSQDSWGPSSYEQYF	TGTGCCAGCAGCCAAGATTCGTGGGGGCCAAGCTCCTACGAGCAGTACTTC
TRBV7-9	TRBJ1-2	-	-	CAGGPGAPWGYTF	TGTGCCGGCGGGCCGGGGGCGCCTTGGGGCTACACCTTC
TRBV5-4	TRBJ1-2	TRBD1	few	CASSPDGTGGYTF	TGTGCCAGCAGCCCCGATGGGACAGGAGGCTACACCTTC
TRBV6-1	TRBJ1-5	-	-	CASSELSTPRGNQPQHF	TGTGCCAGCAGTGAACTTTCGACTCCACGGGGCAATCAGCCCCAGCATTTT
TRBV7-2	TRBJ1-3	-	-	CASSLRQGLVNTIYF	TGTGCCAGCAGCTTACGGCAGGGTTTGGTAAACACCATATATTTT
TRBV6-6	TRBJ2-6	-	-	CASRADGGANVLTF	TGTGCCAGCAGGGCGGATGGTGGGGCCAACGTCCTGACTTTC
TRBV11-2	TRBJ1-1	TRBD1	-	CASSLQGARTEAFF	TGTGCCAGCAGCCTACAGGGGGCGCGCACTGAAGCTTTCTTT
TRBV7-6	TRBJ2-5	TRBD2	-	CASSLDSRTSGQETQYF	TGTGCCAGCAGCTTAGATTCCAGGACTAGCGGACAAGAGACCCAGTACTTC
TRBV6-7	TRBJ2-1	-	-	CASSSYRAKSYNEQFF	TGTGCCAGCAGTTCATACAGGGCCAAGTCCTACAATGAGCAGTTCTTC
TRBV7-2	TRBJ1-6	TRBD1	-	CASGTGNSPLHF	TGTGCCAGCGGGACAGGGAATTCACCCCTCCACTTT